This TCR beta chain is from a study of T cell changes during pregnancy in multiple sclerosis. The protocol was immunoSEQ multiplex PCR, while the TCRdb copy is restricted to in-frame clones and leaves out a portion. The data show around 56,000 clones, roughly 92% seen once. Looked up from germline, CDR1 is MGHRA and CDR2 is YSYEKL. This CDR3 is built from 15 residues. Trimming at V came to 1 base and at J to 6 bases, leaving 5 bases not matched to a gene. J is TRBJ2-3 and V is TRBV4-1; TRBD2 aligns across 9 bases. Source: peripheral blood, taken in the third trimester of pregnancy. This clonotype originated in a female donor in good health, enrolled as a control in a pregnancy study. CDR3: CASSQGGGGADTQYF. For the CDR3, the DNA is TGCGCCAGCAGCCAAGGTGGCGGGGGGGCCGATACGCAGTATTTT.